A selection of T cell receptor beta chains follows, all from one sample in a study of vaccination and CD4 T cells after COVID-19. TCRdb called the PCR reads again in MiXCR, with one record for every CDR3 protein. The sample records approximately 6,000 distinct CDR3 sequences, nearly 35% being singletons. These receptors' antigens are unknown. The sequencing input was CD4+ T cells from blood, cultured in vitro. Every receptor here comes from a human donor in good health. The CDR3 runs from the conserved cysteine through the conserved F or W. D genes are given only for firm matches. The size of a clone is reported for some rows only, either as once, few or many, or as a class for expanded clones.

d_gene: .
abundance: .
v_gene: TRBV24-1
j_gene: TRBJ1-2
CDR3nt: TGTGCCACCGTTAAAGGCCTCTATGGCTACACCTTC
CDR3aa: CATVKGLYGYTF

d_gene: .
abundance: .
v_gene: TRBV1
j_gene: TRBJ1-3
CDR3nt: TGCACCAGCAGCCAAGATATTCACAGCTCTGGAAACACCATATATTTT
CDR3aa: CTSSQDIHSSGNTIYF

d_gene: .
abundance: .
v_gene: TRBV9
j_gene: TRBJ1-1
CDR3nt: TGTGCCAGCAGCGTCGATGGGAGGGAAGCTTTCTTT
CDR3aa: CASSVDGREAFF

d_gene: .
abundance: .
v_gene: TRBV20-1
j_gene: TRBJ1-6
CDR3nt: TGCAGTGCTATAGGTAGCCTAGGGTATAATTCACCCCTCCACTTT
CDR3aa: CSAIGSLGYNSPLHF

d_gene: .
abundance: few
v_gene: TRBV27
j_gene: TRBJ1-1
CDR3nt: TGTGCCAGCAGTTTAAGTGCCACGTATGGTGCTTTCTTT
CDR3aa: CASSLSATYGAFF

d_gene: TRBD2
abundance: .
v_gene: TRBV7-9
j_gene: TRBJ2-7
CDR3nt: TGTGCCAGCAGTCATAGCGGGGGGCCCTACGAGCAGTACTTC
CDR3aa: CASSHSGGPYEQYF

d_gene: .
abundance: few
v_gene: TRBV6-5
j_gene: TRBJ1-6
CDR3nt: TGTGCCAGCAGTTTCGACATGTATTCACCCCTCCACTTT
CDR3aa: CASSFDMYSPLHF

d_gene: TRBD1
abundance: .
v_gene: TRBV5-1
j_gene: TRBJ2-7
CDR3nt: TGCGCCAGCAGCCCGGGACAGGGCGAGGAGCAGTACTTC
CDR3aa: CASSPGQGEEQYF

d_gene: TRBD1
abundance: .
v_gene: TRBV20-1
j_gene: TRBJ1-5
CDR3nt: TGCAGTGCCCGCCGGGGACAGGGGGGCTATAGCAATCAGCCCCAGCATTTT
CDR3aa: CSARRGQGGYSNQPQHF

d_gene: .
abundance: medium-sized
v_gene: TRBV11-1
j_gene: TRBJ1-2
CDR3nt: TGTGCCAGCAGCTTAGGATCGGAATTCTATGGCTACACCTTC
CDR3aa: CASSLGSEFYGYTF

d_gene: .
abundance: .
v_gene: TRBV6-1
j_gene: TRBJ1-1
CDR3nt: TGTGCCAGCAGAATAAGTGTCACCTTATCCCCTGAAGCTTTCTTT
CDR3aa: CASRISVTLSPEAFF

d_gene: TRBD1
abundance: .
v_gene: TRBV7-9
j_gene: TRBJ1-6
CDR3nt: TGTGCCAGCAGCCGGGACAGAATTAAGCTCCACTTT
CDR3aa: CASSRDRIKLHF

d_gene: .
abundance: .
v_gene: TRBV18
j_gene: TRBJ1-2
CDR3nt: TGTGCCAGCTCACCACCGTCGGCAGATCAGTATGGCTACACCTTC
CDR3aa: CASSPPSADQYGYTF

d_gene: .
abundance: .
v_gene: TRBV7-8
j_gene: TRBJ2-5
CDR3nt: TGTGCCAGCAGCCCTAGTCCGGATTGGACAGCCCAAGAGACCCAGTACTTC
CDR3aa: CASSPSPDWTAQETQYF

d_gene: TRBD2
abundance: .
v_gene: TRBV19
j_gene: TRBJ2-3
CDR3nt: TGTGCCAGTAGTCCCGGACTAGCGGGTACCAGTACGCAGTATTTT
CDR3aa: CASSPGLAGTSTQYF

d_gene: .
abundance: .
v_gene: TRBV6-1
j_gene: TRBJ1-4
CDR3nt: TGTGCCAGCAGTCCCAGTGAAAAACTGTTTTTT
CDR3aa: CASSPSEKLFF

d_gene: TRBD2
abundance: .
v_gene: TRBV6-1
j_gene: TRBJ2-1
CDR3nt: TGTGCCAGCAGTCCGAGCGGGAAATACAATGAGCAGTTCTTC
CDR3aa: CASSPSGKYNEQFF

d_gene: .
abundance: .
v_gene: TRBV18
j_gene: TRBJ1-5
CDR3nt: TGTGCCAGCTCACCCTTGCAGGTTAATCAGCCCCAGCATTTT
CDR3aa: CASSPLQVNQPQHF

d_gene: TRBD1
abundance: few
v_gene: TRBV4-2
j_gene: TRBJ1-5
CDR3nt: TGTGCCAGCAGCCAAGAGGGGACAGGGAGGGAGCCCCAGCATTTT
CDR3aa: CASSQEGTGREPQHF

d_gene: TRBD1
abundance: .
v_gene: TRBV29-1
j_gene: TRBJ1-5
CDR3nt: TGCAGCGTTACCGGGACAGGGGTTGATCAGCCCCAGCATTTT
CDR3aa: CSVTGTGVDQPQHF

d_gene: TRBD1
abundance: few
v_gene: TRBV12-3/TRBV12-4
j_gene: TRBJ2-7
CDR3nt: TGTGCCAGCAGTTTAGTACAGGGGACCGACGAGCAGTACTTC
CDR3aa: CASSLVQGTDEQYF

d_gene: .
abundance: few
v_gene: TRBV20-1
j_gene: TRBJ1-2
CDR3nt: TGCAGTGCTCCCTGGTTCGGGTCGACGGACTTC
CDR3aa: CSAPWFGSTDF

d_gene: .
abundance: .
v_gene: TRBV5-6
j_gene: TRBJ1-5
CDR3nt: TGTGCCAGCACCTCAGGTGGCAATCAGCCCCAGCATTTT
CDR3aa: CASTSGGNQPQHF

d_gene: .
abundance: .
v_gene: TRBV6-1
j_gene: TRBJ1-2
CDR3nt: TGTGCCAGCAGTATGGGCGCTCAAGGCGGCTACACCTTC
CDR3aa: CASSMGAQGGYTF

d_gene: .
abundance: .
v_gene: TRBV20-1
j_gene: TRBJ1-6
CDR3nt: TGCAGTGCTAGAGTGGGGGGTAATTCACCCCTCCACTTT
CDR3aa: CSARVGGNSPLHF

d_gene: .
abundance: once
v_gene: TRBV6-1
j_gene: TRBJ2-6
CDR3nt: TGTGCCGGCAGCGCTGGGGCCAACGTCCTGACTTTC
CDR3aa: CAGSAGANVLTF

d_gene: .
abundance: .
v_gene: TRBV19
j_gene: TRBJ1-1
CDR3nt: TGTGCCAGTACGGACGAGAACACTGAAGCTTTCTTT
CDR3aa: CASTDENTEAFF

d_gene: TRBD1
abundance: .
v_gene: TRBV6-5
j_gene: TRBJ1-2
CDR3nt: TGTGCCAGCAGTTACACGGGACAGGGGTTGAGCGGCTACACCTTC
CDR3aa: CASSYTGQGLSGYTF

d_gene: .
abundance: .
v_gene: TRBV5-4
j_gene: TRBJ2-6
CDR3nt: TGTGCCAGCAGCTTGGGCCAGGGACCGGTCTCTGGGGCCAACGTCCTGACTTTC
CDR3aa: CASSLGQGPVSGANVLTF

d_gene: TRBD1
abundance: .
v_gene: TRBV29-1
j_gene: TRBJ2-7
CDR3nt: TGCAGCGTTGGGGGCGGACAGGGGCTAAACGAGCAGTACTTC
CDR3aa: CSVGGGQGLNEQYF

d_gene: .
abundance: .
v_gene: TRBV27
j_gene: TRBJ1-5
CDR3nt: TGTGCCAGCAGTTCTTTCAGGGGCAATCAGCCCCAGCATTTT
CDR3aa: CASSSFRGNQPQHF

d_gene: TRBD2
abundance: .
v_gene: TRBV7-9
j_gene: TRBJ2-3
CDR3nt: TGTGCCAGCAGCTCCTGGACTAGCGCATACACAGATACGCAGTATTTT
CDR3aa: CASSSWTSAYTDTQYF

d_gene: TRBD1
abundance: .
v_gene: TRBV20-1
j_gene: TRBJ2-1
CDR3nt: TGCAGTGCCCCACACCTGACAGGGGGGAATGAGCAGTTCTTC
CDR3aa: CSAPHLTGGNEQFF

d_gene: .
abundance: .
v_gene: TRBV6-1
j_gene: TRBJ2-3
CDR3nt: TGTGCCAGCAGTGAACCAGGGAGCACAGATACGCAGTATTTT
CDR3aa: CASSEPGSTDTQYF